This T cell receptor (beta chain) came from a study of T cells in women clearing cervical HPV infection. Study details: For cases, blood was sampled a median about 140 days after lesion detection, interquartile range roughly 85 to 220 days.

Profiling relied on immunoSEQ multiplex PCR, and the TCRdb table lists in-frame clones only, not all of them. This table lists roughly 34,000 clones. General study points: CIN3+ cases had significantly higher TCR repertoire richness than controls, but evenness did not differ.

A remark on this clone: Its antigen is not identified.

Source material: blood buffy coat. The TCR sequence derives from a woman between 18 and 70 years old with a cervical HPV16 infection that either progressed to CIN3+ or cleared (not recorded which).

CDR3 DNA (partial): TGTGCCAGTAGTATCTCCAGGGCGGGGGAG. It codes for CASSISRAGE. The whole CDR3 sequence is CASSISRAGELFF. The chain recombines TRBV19 with TRBJ2-2; TRBD1 is a possible D gene (5 bases). The read gets to within 3 residues of the CDR3 end, and the germline J gene fills in the rest. V dropped 3 bases and J dropped 8 bases, with 10 bases sitting between them. CDR3 length: 13 amino acids. The V gene's germline CDR1 is LNHDA and CDR2 SQIVND (reference sequence).